The next 21 T cell receptor beta chains were all read from a single sample in a study of blood T cell repertoires in COVID-19. The repertoire was sequenced with immunoSEQ multiplex PCR; TCRdb's copy has only in-frame clones and lacks some. The data show under 500,000 clones, approximately 90% seen once. The specimen was peripheral blood. Source of these receptors: a woman in her thirties with acute or convalescent COVID-19.

The rearrangement uses TRBV19 and TRBJ2-1; 8 nucleotides agree with TRBD2. This CDR3 comprises 16 residues. V gave up 1 base and J gave up 2 bases; unmatched junction bases: 4. The V gene's germline CDR1 is LNHDA and CDR2 SQIVND (reference sequence). DNA of the CDR3: TGTGCCAGTAGTATAGCGGGCGGGGGGCCCTACAATGAGCAGTTCTTC. This codes for CASSIAGGGPYNEQFF.

The table lists this clone with a few counts. The chain joins TRBV6-1 to TRBJ2-7; 8 nucleotides match TRBD1. Germline V gene sequence: CDR1 MNHNS, CDR2 SASEGT. The trim removed 1 base at V and 6 bases at J, leaving 8 bases unmatched. The CDR3 contains 15 residues. CDR3 sequence reads: CASSEVRQGAGEQYF. The CDR3 nucleotides are TGTGCCAGCAGTGAAGTTAGGCAGGGGGCTGGCGAGCAGTACTTC.

The V call is TRBV5-1, the J call TRBJ1-1, with D possibly being TRBD1 (5 bases). Germline-derived CDR1 and CDR2 are SGHRS and YFSETQ. Trimming stripped 2 bases from V and 3 bases from J, with 14 bases between. The CDR3 contains 15 residues. This CDR3 is CASSLGVLVDTEAFF. The CDR3 nucleotides are TGCGCCAGCAGCTTAGGGGTTTTGGTGGACACTGAAGCTTTCTTT.

This chain connects TRBV9 to TRBJ2-7, with D possibly being TRBD1 (6 bases). The CDR3 is made up of 14 amino acids. Germline loops: CDR1 SGDLS, CDR2 YYNGEE. The V and J ends lost 3 bases and 4 bases respectively, with 14 bases between them. DNA for the CDR3: TGTGCCAGCAGCGGCGAGGAGCAGGGGTACGAGCAGTACTTC. It codes for CASSGEEQGYEQYF.

The DNA of the CDR3 is TGCGCCAGCAGCTTTAGCGGGGGCGGAGATACGCAGTATTTT. Amino acids: CASSFSGGGDTQYF. The chain uses TRBV5-1 and TRBJ2-3, with 9 bases aligning to TRBD2. The CDR3 length is 14 residues. Losses at the gene ends were 2 bases for V and 5 bases for J; bases not matched to a gene: 3. Germline CDR1 is SGHRS and CDR2 is YFSETQ.

The V gene is TRBV7-6, the J gene TRBJ2-5, with a possible D match to TRBD1 (6 bases). V lost 5 bases, J lost 2 bases, and 9 bases lay in between. CDR1 and CDR2 from the germline V gene are SGHVS and FNYEAQ. The CDR3 covers 13 residues. As DNA, the CDR3 is TGTGCCAGCAGCCAGGGACAACAAGAGACCCAGTACTTC. As protein: CASSQGQQETQYF.

This clone turned up a few times. V and J are TRBV7-9 and TRBJ2-1; 7 bases map to TRBD2. The CDR3 is made up of 15 amino acids. Trimming removed 3 bases from V and 8 bases from J; junction bases left unmatched: 10. CDR1 SEHNR and CDR2 FQNEAQ come from the germline V gene (reference sequence). CDR3 region: CASSLTGLGGYEQFF. The CDR3 DNA sequence: TGTGCCAGCAGCTTGACGGGACTCGGGGGGTATGAGCAGTTCTTC.

The chain employs TRBV6-5 and TRBJ1-5; 9 nucleotides align to TRBD1. The CDR3 sequence is 15 residues long. With 6 bases clipped from V and 6 bases from J, the junction kept 9 bases outside the gene matches. Germline V CDR1 and CDR2: MNHEY, SVGAGI. Here the CDR3 reads CASRQGAVGFQPQHF. CDR3 in DNA: TGTGCCAGCAGACAGGGGGCGGTAGGTTTTCAGCCCCAGCATTTT.

The CDR3 nucleotides are TGCAGTGTGGACAACTCCTACGAGCAGTACTTC. Its protein is CSVDNSYEQYF. The gene calls are TRBV20-1 and TRBJ2-7; D is perhaps TRBD1 (5 bases). CDR1 and CDR2 (germline): DFQATT, SNEGSKA (reference sequence). The CDR3 sequence is 11 residues long. V lost 7 bases and J 0 bases, leaving 7 bases between the germline ends.

This chain uses TRBV7-3 with TRBJ2-1, with D perhaps matching TRBD1 (7 bases). Trimming took off 1 base at V and 3 bases at J, with 13 bases between the two ends. This CDR3 contains 16 residues. Germline CDR1 and CDR2: SGHTA and FQGTGA. The CDR3 region has the DNA TGTGCCAGCAGCTTAAGCTTTCAGGGGGGCTACAATGAGCAGTTCTTC. As protein: CASSLSFQGGYNEQFF.

The gene calls are TRBV3-1 (or the pseudogene TRBV3-2) and TRBJ2-2; D perhaps matches TRBD1 (6 bases). Germline V gene data show CDR1 as LGHDT and CDR2 as YNNKEL (reference sequence). The CDR3 is 16 amino acids. Trimming pared 5 bases from V and 0 bases from J, leaving 13 bases between. The CDR3 coding sequence is TGTGCCAGCAGCGCACAGGGTGGCGCGAACACCGGGGAGCTGTTTTTT. Encoded protein: CASSAQGGANTGELFF.

The chain links TRBV6-5 to TRBJ2-2; 9 bases align to TRBD1. V dropped 6 bases and J dropped 5; count of bases not matched to a gene: 7. This CDR3 region has 15 residues. Germline lookup yields CDR1 MNHEY and CDR2 SVGAGI. The CDR3 region has the DNA TGTGCCAGCAGAGCTGGGACAGGGCCTACCGGGGAGCTGTTTTTT. It codes for CASRAGTGPTGELFF.

V usage is TRBV11-2 and J usage is TRBJ1-1; TRBD1 matches at 9 bases. The CDR3 contains 20 residues. With V trimmed by 0 bases and J by 1 base, 15 bases remained unmatched. CDR1 is SGHAT and CDR2 is FQNNGV in the germline V gene. The CDR3 region has the DNA TGTGCCAGCAGCTTAGATGCGGGGACAGGGTTTAGCCGGGCGAACACTGAAGCTTTCTTT. Amino acid sequence: CASSLDAGTGFSRANTEAFF.

This clone was observed a single time. This chain links TRBV4-1 with TRBJ2-3; a weak D match, TRBD2 (5 bases). CDR3 length equals 18 residues. The germline CDR1 and CDR2 sequences are MGHRA and YSYEKL. V shed 0 bases and J shed 2 bases, with 18 bases lying between them. This chain's CDR3 is CASSQDAVRRSPTDTQYF. Here the CDR3 DNA reads TGCGCCAGCAGCCAAGACGCGGTACGGAGGAGTCCCACAGATACGCAGTATTTT.

This rearrangement joins TRBV30 to TRBJ2-7; the D gene is possibly TRBD1 (6 bases). CDR3 length: 17 residues. Germline CDR1 GTSNPN, CDR2 SVGIG (reference sequence). V shed 3 bases and J shed 3 bases, with 24 bases lying between them. Here the CDR3 DNA reads TGTGCCTGGAGAAGTTTCGAGGGGGAAAAATCAATCTACGAGCAGTACTTC. It is translated as CAWRSFEGEKSIYEQYF.

V usage is TRBV5-1 and J usage is TRBJ1-4, with 8 bases fitting TRBD1. Germline V CDR1 and CDR2: SGHRS, YFSETQ. Germline trimming cut 4 bases from V and 4 bases from J; bases unmatched to any gene: 12. CDR3 size: 17 residues. The CDR3 spells CASSIAGGVGYNEKLFF. Here the CDR3 DNA reads TGCGCCAGCAGCATAGCAGGGGGCGTGGGATATAATGAAAAACTGTTTTTT.

V usage is TRBV24-1 and J usage is TRBJ2-3; 8 nucleotides line up with TRBD2. CDR3 size: 16 residues. Germline values: CDR1 KGHDR, CDR2 SFDVKD. Losses at the gene ends were 3 bases for V and 4 bases for J; bases not matched to a gene: 8. The CDR3 bases are TGTGCCACCAGTGATCCAGCGGGGGACCCACCAGATACGCAGTATTTT. Its translation: CATSDPAGDPPDTQYF.

The chain has TRBV6-5 and TRBJ1-5; D gene uncertain. CDR3 size: 13 residues. CDR1 and CDR2 (germline): MNHEY, SVGAGI. V lost 6 bases to trimming and J lost 6 bases, with 12 bases between them. CDR3: CASREGPSQPQHF. The CDR3 DNA reads as TGTGCCAGCAGAGAGGGCCCCAGTCAGCCCCAGCATTTT.

This chain joins TRBV5-6 and TRBJ1-1; D is perhaps TRBD1 (5 bases). CDR3 length equals 15 residues. CDR1 is SGHDT, CDR2 YYEEEE, per germline. With 1 base removed from V and 2 bases from J, the gap between germline ends came to 12 bases. The CDR3 reads CASSLLSGLNTEAFF. CDR3 coding DNA: TGTGCCAGCAGCTTGTTGTCAGGGCTAAACACTGAAGCTTTCTTT.

J is TRBJ2-7 and V is TRBV2; tentatively, D is TRBD2 (5 bases). In germline, CDR1 is SNHLY, CDR2 FYNNEI. Deletions cut 11 bases from V and 7 bases from J, with 21 bases between. The CDR3 runs 13 residues. Here the CDR3 DNA reads TGTGCCGGGCTCTTGAACGGGAAAGAAGAGCAGTACTTC. It encodes CAGLLNGKEEQYF.

The V gene is TRBV14, the J gene TRBJ1-1; D may be TRBD1 (6 bases). Per germline, CDR1 SGHDN and CDR2 FVKESK. The CDR3 runs 13 residues. The ends were cut back, 3 bases at V and 5 bases at J, with 10 bases in the middle. The CDR3 loop reads CASSQGAQTEAFF. The CDR3 bases are TGTGCCAGCAGCCAGGGGGCGCAAACTGAAGCTTTCTTT.